The 17 T cell receptor beta chains presented below share a single source sample, sequenced in a study of blood T cell repertoires in COVID-19. Sequenced by immunoSEQ multiplex PCR; TCRdb stores in-frame clones only, minus some. The sample lists 30,000 to 40,000 clones, about nine tenths occurring once. Sequenced: peripheral blood. The source is a man older than 75 with active COVID-19.

V is TRBV14 and J is TRBJ2-7; tentative D call: TRBD2 (5 bases). The germline V and J ends were trimmed by 4 bases and 3 bases, with 16 bases remaining between them. Germline V gene data show CDR1 as SGHDN and CDR2 as FVKESK. This CDR3 contains 15 residues. In nucleotides, the CDR3 is TGTGCCAGCAGCCTCGGACTGTACGCTCACTACGAGCAGTACTTC. Translating it yields CASSLGLYAHYEQYF.

J is TRBJ2-7 and V is TRBV15, with D possibly being TRBD2 (5 bases). V was shortened by 1 base and J by 12 bases, with 13 bases between the two germline ends. CDR3 length: 12 amino acids. Germline V lookup: CDR1 LNHNV, CDR2 YYDKDF (reference sequence). The CDR3 here is CATSRGGGGLYF. Here the CDR3 DNA reads TGTGCCACCAGCAGAGGCGGCGGAGGTCTGTACTTC. Using reference TRBV15 and TRBJ2-7 for the parts outside the CDR3, the full variable domain is DAMVIQNPRYQVTQFGKPVTLSCSQTLNHNVMYWYQQKSSQAPKLLFHYYDKDFNNEADTPDNFQSRRPNTSFCFLDIRSPGLGDTAMYLCATSRGGGGLYFGPGTRLTVT.

The rearrangement links TRBV6-2 or TRBV6-3 to TRBJ2-1; the match to TRBD2 covers 12 bases. The ends lost 5 bases at V and 5 bases at J; junction bases unmatched: 13. This CDR3 region has 18 residues. Germline V lookup: CDR1 MNHEY, CDR2 SVGEGT. The CDR3 protein is CASSPGLAGHAGDNEQFF. The CDR3 bases are TGTGCCAGCAGTCCAGGACTAGCGGGACACGCCGGGGACAATGAGCAGTTCTTC.

The rearrangement uses TRBV15 and TRBJ2-1; the D gene is possibly TRBD1 (5 bases). The CDR3 is 19 amino acids. V was shortened by 5 bases and J by 3 bases, with 26 bases between the two germline ends. CDR1 is LNHNV, CDR2 YYDKDF, per germline (reference sequence). DNA for the CDR3: TGTGCCACCAGCCCCTCGTCGACAGCCCTAGAAGTCTTCTACAATGAGCAGTTCTTC. It is translated as CATSPSSTALEVFYNEQFF.

V usage is TRBV9 and J usage is TRBJ2-5; 8 bases fit TRBD2. Trimming cost V 4 bases and J 2 bases; bases outside gene matches: 7. The CDR3 totals 15 residues. The germline V gene encodes CDR1 SGDLS and CDR2 YYNGEE. This CDR3 reads CASSPLGGRQETQYF. The CDR3 bases are TGTGCCAGCAGCCCTCTTGGCGGGAGGCAAGAGACCCAGTACTTC.

This clone has only one observation. The gene calls are TRBV5-6 and TRBJ1-2; D unclear. Between the trimmed V and J ends, which lost 2 bases and 6 bases, there was a span of 5 bases. In germline, CDR1 is SGHDT, CDR2 YYEEEE. The CDR3 has 11 amino acids. The CDR3 here is CASSFSDGYTF. Written as DNA, the CDR3 is TGTGCCAGCAGCTTTAGCGATGGCTACACCTTC.

The chain joins TRBV4-1 to TRBJ2-3, with TRBD2 identical over 7 bases. Germline CDR1 MGHRA, CDR2 YSYEKL. V lost 0 bases, J lost 2 bases, and 5 bases stayed unmatched. The CDR3 spans 16 residues. CDR3 coding DNA: TGCGCCAGCAGCCAAGAAGGCGGGAGTTTCACAGATACGCAGTATTTT. Its translation: CASSQEGGSFTDTQYF.

The chain recombines TRBV3-1 (or the pseudogene TRBV3-2) with TRBJ2-5; tentative D call: TRBD2 (6 bases). V lost 6 bases and J lost 6, with 20 bases in between. The CDR3 has 15 amino acids. Per the germline V gene, CDR1 is LGHDT and CDR2 is YNNKEL (reference sequence). The CDR3 reads CASSSAGGRHQTQYF. DNA for the CDR3: TGTGCCAGCAGTAGCGCCGGGGGACGCCACCAGACCCAGTACTTC.

This clone has just a few counts. The chain joins TRBV28 to TRBJ2-3; TRBD2 matches at 7 bases. The germline CDR1 and CDR2 sequences are MDHEN and SYDVKM. Unmatched junction bases numbered 11, after V lost 2 bases and J lost 3 bases. This CDR3 has 17 amino acids. CDR3 sequence: CASSLRGGGFRTDTQYF. The CDR3, as DNA: TGTGCCAGCAGTTTACGGGGCGGGGGTTTTCGGACAGATACGCAGTATTTT.

The genes are TRBV4-3 and TRBJ2-1; 8 bases map to TRBD2. Losses at the gene ends were 0 bases for V and 8 bases for J; bases not matched to a gene: 6. This CDR3 contains 15 residues. Germline V lookup: CDR1 LGHNA, CDR2 YSLEER. The CDR3 sequence: CASSQDRTSFDEQFF. The CDR3, as DNA: TGCGCCAGCAGCCAAGACCGGACTAGCTTCGATGAGCAGTTCTTC.

A few counts support this clone. The V call is TRBV28, the J call TRBJ2-1; 9 bases are shared with TRBD2. Trimming took 3 bases from V and 0 from J; bases not matched to a gene: 6. The CDR3 consists of 17 residues. Germline V CDR1 and CDR2: MDHEN, SYDVKM. The CDR3 sequence: CASSLASGVSSYNEQFF. CDR3 coding DNA: TGTGCCAGCAGTTTGGCTAGCGGGGTTAGCTCCTACAATGAGCAGTTCTTC.

The V and J genes are TRBV5-3 and TRBJ2-5, with 9 bases that match TRBD1. TRBV5-3 qualifies as an ORF whose function is uncertain. Unmatched junction bases numbered 14, after V lost 7 bases and J lost 7 bases. The CDR3 loop spans 15 amino acids. CDR3 coding DNA: TGTGCCAGAGATCCGGGACAGGGTCCGGGAGGGACCCAGTACTTC. As protein: CARDPGQGPGGTQYF.

The J gene is TRBJ1-2, the V gene TRBV2, with 7 bases matching TRBD1. Germline V gene lookup returns CDR1 SNHLY and CDR2 FYNNEI. The CDR3 spans 14 residues. V lost 8 bases and J lost 2; bases outside the gene matches: 8. The CDR3 DNA reads TGTGCCAGCGGCTTTCGACAGGGAAACTATGGCTACACCTTC. Residues: CASGFRQGNYGYTF. The full variable domain, in which reference TRBV2 and TRBJ1-2 provide the parts outside the CDR3, is EPEVTQTPSHQVTQMGQEVILRCVPISNHLYFYWYRQILGQKVEFLVSFYNNEISEKSEIFDDQFSVERPDGSNFTLKIRSTKLEDSAMYFCASGFRQGNYGYTFGSGTRLTVV.

The chain carries TRBV7-9 and TRBJ2-7; 8 bases agree with TRBD2. Looked up from germline, CDR1 is SEHNR and CDR2 is FQNEAQ (reference sequence). Trimming removed 4 bases from V and 0 bases from J; junction bases left unmatched: 5. This CDR3 spans 15 amino acids. CDR3: CASSSTSGYSYEQYF. The CDR3 DNA reads as TGTGCCAGCAGCTCAACTAGCGGTTACTCCTACGAGCAGTACTTC.

CDR3 DNA sequence: TGTGCCAGCAGCCTCACAGGGGGCCGAGCCAAAAACATTCAGTACTTC. Translation gives CASSLTGGRAKNIQYF. The chain links TRBV7-2 to TRBJ2-4, with TRBD1 matching over 9 bases. CDR1 and CDR2 from the germline V gene are SGHTA and FQGNSA. The length of the CDR3 is 16 residues. V trimming: 5 bases; J trimming: 0 bases; junction bases outside the gene matches: 5.

The sample holds a few counts of this clone. This sequence joins TRBV28 and TRBJ2-7, with D tentatively TRBD1 (6 bases). This CDR3 is 12 amino acids long. Germline V lookup: CDR1 MDHEN, CDR2 SYDVKM. V was shortened by 8 bases and J by 5 bases, with 13 bases between the two germline ends. DNA of the CDR3: TGTGCCAGCTATGGCAGGGGTCACGAGCAGTACTTC. Its protein product is CASYGRGHEQYF.

This chain connects TRBV9 to TRBJ1-2; D ambiguous. V lost 0 bases and J lost 4, with 4 bases in between. CDR3 size: 12 residues. Germline assignment: CDR1 SGDLS and CDR2 YYNGEE. CDR3 nucleotide sequence: TGTGCCAGCAGCGTAGTGGCCTATGGCTACACCTTC. As protein: CASSVVAYGYTF.